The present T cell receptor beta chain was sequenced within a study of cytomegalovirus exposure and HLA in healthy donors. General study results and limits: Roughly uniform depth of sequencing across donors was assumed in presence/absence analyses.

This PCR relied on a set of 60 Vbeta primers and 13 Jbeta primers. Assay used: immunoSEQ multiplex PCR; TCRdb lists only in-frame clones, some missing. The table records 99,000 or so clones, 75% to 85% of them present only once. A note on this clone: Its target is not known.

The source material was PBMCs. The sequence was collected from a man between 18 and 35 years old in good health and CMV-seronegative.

CDR3 nucleotides: TGTGCCAGCAGTTACGGGGGCGGGAGCACAGATACGCAGTATTTT. The encoded protein is CASSYGGGSTDTQYF. This chain links TRBV6-5 with TRBJ2-3; weak D call: TRBD1 (6 bases). Trimming took off 2 bases at V and 0 bases at J, with 9 bases between the two ends. The CDR3 spans 15 residues. Germline-derived CDR1 and CDR2 are MNHEY and SVGAGI.